A selection of T cell receptor beta chains follows, all from one sample in a study of cytomegalovirus exposure and HLA in healthy donors. This table comes from immunoSEQ multiplex PCR, and its TCRdb copy is limited to in-frame clones, with some not included. Of 150,000 or so clones listed, about three quarters are singletons. Sequencing was carried out using PBMCs. These receptors were collected from a woman in her fifties or sixties in good health and CMV-seropositive. Both conserved end residues are part of each CDR3. A D gene is named only where the DNA matches it firmly. Clone size is shown for a subset of rows, as once, few, many or a class of expanded clone.

clone_size: NA; v_call: TRBV10-1; d_call: NA; j_call: TRBJ2-3; cdr3_aa: CASSESEGGTQYF; cdr3_nt: TGCGCCAGCAGTGAGTCTGAGGGTGGTACGCAGTATTTT
clone_size: few; v_call: TRBV9; d_call: NA; j_call: TRBJ1-3; cdr3_aa: CASSPPIRGGTGNTIYF; cdr3_nt: TGTGCCAGCAGCCCACCGATACGGGGAGGAACTGGAAACACCATATATTTT
clone_size: NA; v_call: TRBV2; d_call: NA; j_call: TRBJ1-1; cdr3_aa: CASSEAPGVGTEAFF; cdr3_nt: TGTGCCAGCAGTGAAGCGCCAGGGGTAGGCACTGAAGCTTTCTTT
clone_size: NA; v_call: TRBV7-9; d_call: TRBD2; j_call: TRBJ2-3; cdr3_aa: CASSGEGSSTDTQYF; cdr3_nt: TGTGCCAGCAGCGGGGAGGGTTCTAGCACAGATACGCAGTATTTT
clone_size: NA; v_call: TRBV7-2; d_call: NA; j_call: TRBJ1-6; cdr3_aa: CASSPRSGGNFSPLHF; cdr3_nt: TGTGCCAGCAGCCCACGTTCGGGGGGGAATTTTTCACCCCTCCACTTT
clone_size: once; v_call: TRBV29-1; d_call: NA; j_call: TRBJ2-7; cdr3_aa: CSVEDPKGVGYEQYF; cdr3_nt: TGCAGCGTTGAAGACCCCAAGGGGGTGGGCTACGAGCAGTACTTC
clone_size: NA; v_call: TRBV14; d_call: TRBD2; j_call: TRBJ2-7; cdr3_aa: CASSQNHFPGTNEQYF; cdr3_nt: TGTGCCAGCAGCCAAAATCACTTTCCCGGGACTAACGAGCAGTACTTC
clone_size: NA; v_call: TRBV13; d_call: NA; j_call: TRBJ2-7; cdr3_aa: CASSHRAYEQYF; cdr3_nt: TGTGCCAGCAGCCACAGGGCCTACGAGCAGTACTTC
clone_size: NA; v_call: TRBV6-1; d_call: TRBD1; j_call: TRBJ1-5; cdr3_aa: CASGDRTNQPQHF; cdr3_nt: TGTGCCAGCGGGGACAGGACCAATCAGCCCCAGCATTTT
clone_size: NA; v_call: TRBV18; d_call: NA; j_call: TRBJ1-2; cdr3_aa: CASSPSQGSGDGYTF; cdr3_nt: TGTGCCAGCTCACCATCGCAGGGGAGTGGTGATGGCTACACCTTC
clone_size: NA; v_call: TRBV18; d_call: TRBD2; j_call: TRBJ2-1; cdr3_aa: CASSPALAGGSGEQFF; cdr3_nt: TGTGCCAGCTCACCCGCACTAGCGGGAGGATCGGGTGAGCAGTTCTTC
clone_size: once; v_call: TRBV27; d_call: NA; j_call: TRBJ2-2; cdr3_aa: CASSRLGARTGELFF; cdr3_nt: TGTGCCAGCAGTCGCTTGGGGGCCAGGACCGGGGAGCTGTTTTTT
clone_size: NA; v_call: TRBV5-1; d_call: TRBD1; j_call: TRBJ2-5; cdr3_aa: CASSLAGQGAGETQYF; cdr3_nt: TGCGCCAGCAGCTTGGCGGGGCAGGGGGCGGGAGAGACCCAGTACTTC
clone_size: few; v_call: TRBV7-9; d_call: NA; j_call: TRBJ2-1; cdr3_aa: CASSSDRPFSYNEQFF; cdr3_nt: TGTGCCAGCAGTTCGGACAGACCCTTCTCCTACAATGAGCAGTTCTTC
clone_size: few; v_call: TRBV19; d_call: NA; j_call: TRBJ2-1; cdr3_aa: CASSTRERYNEQFF; cdr3_nt: TGTGCCAGTAGTACCCGGGAGAGATACAATGAGCAGTTCTTC
clone_size: NA; v_call: TRBV7-9; d_call: TRBD2; j_call: TRBJ2-5; cdr3_aa: CASSTTSGGETQYF; cdr3_nt: TGTGCCAGCAGCACCACTAGCGGGGGTGAGACCCAGTACTTC
clone_size: NA; v_call: TRBV29-1; d_call: NA; j_call: TRBJ2-6; cdr3_aa: CSVVGGSGANVLTF; cdr3_nt: TGCAGCGTTGTAGGCGGGTCCGGGGCCAACGTCCTGACTTTC
clone_size: NA; v_call: TRBV30; d_call: TRBD2; j_call: TRBJ2-5; cdr3_aa: CAWTRREGETQYF; cdr3_nt: TGTGCCTGGACGAGGCGGGAGGGAGAGACCCAGTACTTC
clone_size: NA; v_call: TRBV19; d_call: NA; j_call: TRBJ2-7; cdr3_aa: CASSTTGTSGPYEQYF; cdr3_nt: TGTGCCAGTAGTACCACCGGGACATCGGGGCCCTACGAGCAGTACTTC
clone_size: NA; v_call: TRBV27; d_call: TRBD1; j_call: TRBJ2-2; cdr3_aa: CASRPGGWDTGELFF; cdr3_nt: TGTGCCAGCAGGCCAGGGGGTTGGGACACCGGGGAGCTGTTTTTT
clone_size: NA; v_call: TRBV5-1; d_call: TRBD2; j_call: TRBJ2-1; cdr3_aa: CASRLAGAGNEQFF; cdr3_nt: TGCGCCAGCAGACTAGCGGGAGCAGGCAATGAGCAGTTCTTC
clone_size: NA; v_call: TRBV13; d_call: TRBD1; j_call: TRBJ1-6; cdr3_aa: CASSSARGQEYNSPLHF; cdr3_nt: TGTGCCAGCAGCTCAGCGAGGGGGCAGGAGTATAATTCACCCCTCCACTTT
clone_size: NA; v_call: TRBV6-5; d_call: NA; j_call: TRBJ1-2; cdr3_aa: CASSYSLGVTDGYTF; cdr3_nt: TGTGCCAGCAGTTACTCGTTAGGGGTGACGGATGGCTACACCTTC
clone_size: NA; v_call: TRBV5-8; d_call: TRBD1; j_call: TRBJ2-2; cdr3_aa: CASSHGTGGFQTGELFF; cdr3_nt: TGTGCCAGCAGCCACGGGACAGGGGGGTTTCAGACCGGGGAGCTGTTTTTT
clone_size: few; v_call: TRBV30; d_call: TRBD1; j_call: TRBJ1-2; cdr3_aa: CAWSVRTGYGYTF; cdr3_nt: TGTGCCTGGAGTGTACGGACAGGCTATGGCTACACCTTC
clone_size: NA; v_call: TRBV6-5; d_call: NA; j_call: TRBJ1-2; cdr3_aa: CASRGGVYGYTF; cdr3_nt: TGTGCCAGCAGGGGAGGGGTTTATGGCTACACCTTC
clone_size: NA; v_call: TRBV19; d_call: NA; j_call: TRBJ2-3; cdr3_aa: CASSIDPDRPTSTDTQYF; cdr3_nt: TGTGCCAGTAGTATAGACCCGGACAGACCTACTAGCACAGATACGCAGTATTTT
clone_size: NA; v_call: TRBV18; d_call: TRBD2; j_call: TRBJ2-1; cdr3_aa: CASSPGLVYNEQFF; cdr3_nt: TGTGCCAGCTCACCGGGACTAGTCTACAATGAGCAGTTCTTC
clone_size: NA; v_call: TRBV7-9; d_call: TRBD1; j_call: TRBJ2-5; cdr3_aa: CASSPTGSETQYF; cdr3_nt: TGTGCCAGCAGCCCGACAGGGTCAGAGACCCAGTACTTC
clone_size: NA; v_call: TRBV19; d_call: NA; j_call: TRBJ2-7; cdr3_aa: CASSIIRDINSYEQYF; cdr3_nt: TGTGCCAGTAGTATAATCCGGGACATAAACTCCTACGAGCAGTACTTC
clone_size: few; v_call: TRBV5-4; d_call: NA; j_call: TRBJ2-2; cdr3_aa: CASSLDLYTGELFF; cdr3_nt: TGTGCCAGCAGCTTGGACTTATACACCGGGGAGCTGTTTTTT
clone_size: NA; v_call: TRBV28; d_call: TRBD2; j_call: TRBJ2-1; cdr3_aa: CASSHPWEGGRYDNEQFF; cdr3_nt: TGTGCCAGCAGTCACCCCTGGGAGGGCGGGAGGTACGACAATGAGCAGTTCTTC
clone_size: few; v_call: TRBV19; d_call: NA; j_call: TRBJ2-3; cdr3_aa: CAIQGSGTDTQYF; cdr3_nt: TGTGCCATCCAGGGTAGTGGCACAGATACGCAGTATTTT
clone_size: NA; v_call: TRBV7-2; d_call: NA; j_call: TRBJ2-7; cdr3_aa: CASSLDSLFSYEQYF; cdr3_nt: TGTGCCAGCAGCCTGGACAGTTTATTCTCCTACGAGCAGTACTTC
clone_size: NA; v_call: TRBV28; d_call: NA; j_call: TRBJ2-1; cdr3_aa: CASTGQSNEQFF; cdr3_nt: TGTGCCAGCACAGGACAGTCCAATGAGCAGTTCTTC
clone_size: NA; v_call: TRBV7-9; d_call: NA; j_call: TRBJ1-1; cdr3_aa: CASSLEGGGGEAFF; cdr3_nt: TGTGCCAGCAGCTTAGAAGGGGGAGGGGGTGAAGCTTTCTTT
clone_size: NA; v_call: TRBV6-1; d_call: NA; j_call: TRBJ1-5; cdr3_aa: CAALEALYSNQPQHF; cdr3_nt: TGTGCCGCCCTAGAAGCACTTTATAGCAATCAGCCCCAGCATTTT